Listed below are T cell receptor beta chains from one sample, sequenced in a study of blood T cell repertoires in COVID-19. Profiled with immunoSEQ multiplex PCR; TCRdb holds only in-frame clones, not every one. The sample carries about 60,000 clones, nearly 90% recorded once. The sample was peripheral blood. The receptors stem from a man in his sixties with active COVID-19. The CDR3 runs from the conserved cysteine through the conserved F or W. D genes are given only for firm matches.

CDR3aa: CASSQASGAPSYEQYF; d_gene: TRBD2; j_gene: TRBJ2-7; v_gene: TRBV3-1/TRBV3-2
CDR3aa: CASSARQAPNQPQHF; d_gene: NA; j_gene: TRBJ1-5; v_gene: TRBV19
CDR3aa: CASSRTGGPGELFF; d_gene: TRBD1; j_gene: TRBJ2-2; v_gene: TRBV19
CDR3aa: CASSYQGRQPQHF; d_gene: NA; j_gene: TRBJ1-5; v_gene: TRBV7-9
CDR3aa: CASSSKERGAYEQYF; d_gene: TRBD2; j_gene: TRBJ2-7; v_gene: TRBV7-8
CDR3aa: CASSPGQGVGNTIYF; d_gene: TRBD1; j_gene: TRBJ1-3; v_gene: TRBV5-1
CDR3aa: CASSRDGVGNEQFF; d_gene: NA; j_gene: TRBJ2-1; v_gene: TRBV11-3
CDR3aa: CASSQTGTGKEKLFF; d_gene: TRBD1; j_gene: TRBJ1-4; v_gene: TRBV4-2
CDR3aa: CASSHFEDRYQETQYF; d_gene: NA; j_gene: TRBJ2-5; v_gene: TRBV7-9
CDR3aa: CASSRVVLGGGEQYF; d_gene: NA; j_gene: TRBJ2-7; v_gene: TRBV4-1
CDR3aa: CASRDLGTGASTEAFF; d_gene: TRBD1; j_gene: TRBJ1-1; v_gene: TRBV2
CDR3aa: CASSLAGEQTQYF; d_gene: NA; j_gene: TRBJ2-5; v_gene: TRBV18
CDR3aa: CASTFLGTSTDTQYF; d_gene: NA; j_gene: TRBJ2-3; v_gene: TRBV27
CDR3aa: CASSPPVATYEQYF; d_gene: NA; j_gene: TRBJ2-7; v_gene: TRBV28
CDR3aa: CASSQAPSGGWAGGQETQYF; d_gene: TRBD2; j_gene: TRBJ2-5; v_gene: TRBV4-2
CDR3aa: CASGIGTSGVSYEQYF; d_gene: TRBD2; j_gene: TRBJ2-7; v_gene: TRBV28
CDR3aa: CASSKGGPISTGNTIYF; d_gene: NA; j_gene: TRBJ1-3; v_gene: TRBV21-1
CDR3aa: CASSLGDRGDQPQHF; d_gene: TRBD1; j_gene: TRBJ1-5; v_gene: TRBV7-9
CDR3aa: CASSPVNTGELFF; d_gene: NA; j_gene: TRBJ2-2; v_gene: TRBV12-3/TRBV12-4
CDR3aa: CAISTGLEQFF; d_gene: TRBD2; j_gene: TRBJ2-1; v_gene: TRBV6-5
CDR3aa: CASSPRGYQETQYF; d_gene: NA; j_gene: TRBJ2-5; v_gene: TRBV3-1/TRBV3-2
CDR3aa: CASSLVTGTGELFF; d_gene: NA; j_gene: TRBJ2-2; v_gene: TRBV5-1
CDR3aa: CASTDRDPRSPLHF; d_gene: TRBD1; j_gene: TRBJ1-6; v_gene: TRBV27
CDR3aa: CASSYGGQGFGYTF; d_gene: TRBD1; j_gene: TRBJ1-2; v_gene: TRBV6-5
CDR3aa: CASSPSGGETQYF; d_gene: TRBD1; j_gene: TRBJ2-5; v_gene: TRBV5-4
CDR3aa: CASSHRGNQPQHF; d_gene: TRBD1; j_gene: TRBJ1-5; v_gene: TRBV19
CDR3aa: CASSPSGPYNEQFF; d_gene: NA; j_gene: TRBJ2-1; v_gene: TRBV5-1
CDR3aa: CASSWDSYGYTF; d_gene: TRBD1; j_gene: TRBJ1-2; v_gene: TRBV7-9
CDR3aa: CASSVEGQYTYEQYF; d_gene: TRBD1; j_gene: TRBJ2-7; v_gene: TRBV9
CDR3aa: CASSDSYSGNTIYF; d_gene: NA; j_gene: TRBJ1-3; v_gene: TRBV6-2/TRBV6-3
CDR3aa: CASSYVAGRRDNEQFF; d_gene: NA; j_gene: TRBJ2-1; v_gene: TRBV6-2/TRBV6-3
CDR3aa: CASSPPRAGTRNYGYTF; d_gene: NA; j_gene: TRBJ1-2; v_gene: TRBV18
CDR3aa: CAISEPRTPAGNTIYF; d_gene: NA; j_gene: TRBJ1-3; v_gene: TRBV10-3
CDR3aa: CASPSLPELNEQFF; d_gene: NA; j_gene: TRBJ2-1; v_gene: TRBV7-3
CDR3aa: CKTESTGYTF; d_gene: NA; j_gene: TRBJ1-2; v_gene: TRBV20-1
CDR3aa: CASSSRRGSYEQYF; d_gene: NA; j_gene: TRBJ2-7; v_gene: TRBV5-5
CDR3aa: CASSFTDLTPEQFF; d_gene: NA; j_gene: TRBJ2-1; v_gene: TRBV11-2
CDR3aa: CASGPYNEQFF; d_gene: NA; j_gene: TRBJ2-1; v_gene: TRBV2
CDR3aa: CATGTGGNEKLFF; d_gene: NA; j_gene: TRBJ1-4; v_gene: TRBV24-1
CDR3aa: CSASHTEAFF; d_gene: NA; j_gene: TRBJ1-1; v_gene: TRBV20-1
CDR3aa: CASTPQFRGRGKLFF; d_gene: TRBD1; j_gene: TRBJ1-4; v_gene: TRBV4-1
CDR3aa: CASGQGSTGELFF; d_gene: TRBD1; j_gene: TRBJ2-2; v_gene: TRBV7-9
CDR3aa: CASTNRVTQYF; d_gene: NA; j_gene: TRBJ2-5; v_gene: TRBV7-9
CDR3aa: CASSLGHQEKLFF; d_gene: NA; j_gene: TRBJ1-4; v_gene: TRBV12-3/TRBV12-4
CDR3aa: CASSQEKELGELFF; d_gene: NA; j_gene: TRBJ2-2; v_gene: TRBV4-1
CDR3aa: CASFPRGTDTQYF; d_gene: NA; j_gene: TRBJ2-3; v_gene: TRBV18
CDR3aa: CASSFGQGVRPLHF; d_gene: TRBD1; j_gene: TRBJ1-6; v_gene: TRBV5-5
CDR3aa: CASSWDRTSYEQYF; d_gene: TRBD1; j_gene: TRBJ2-7; v_gene: TRBV5-5
CDR3aa: CASSLNTEAFF; d_gene: NA; j_gene: TRBJ1-1; v_gene: TRBV2
CDR3aa: CASSPGGNSQPQHF; d_gene: NA; j_gene: TRBJ1-5; v_gene: TRBV18
CDR3aa: CASRRSNTGFGLAGEGGIF; d_gene: TRBD2; j_gene: TRBJ2-1; v_gene: TRBV6-6